Below, 2 T cell receptor beta chains from the same sample are listed, as sequenced in a study of glioma-infiltrating T cells. TCR alpha and beta CDR3 regions were amplified from RNA using iRepertoire nested multiplex PCR. MiXCR, applied by TCRdb to the multiplex PCR reads, yields one record per CDR3 protein. Of about 180,000 distinct CDR3 sequences listed, around 42% are singletons. Sequenced sample: glioma tissue, nonneoplastic brain tissue, or PBMCs (not recorded which). All receptors come from a human donor with low-grade glioma or glioblastoma, undergoing nonglioma brain surgery, or in good health (not recorded which).

This chain links TRBV12-5 with TRBJ2-3; 8 bases match TRBD1. This CDR3 spans 16 amino acids. The germline V gene has CDR1 LGHNT and CDR2 FRNRAP. Trimming cost V 5 bases and J 1 base; bases outside gene matches: 8. Written as DNA, the CDR3 is TGTGCTAGTGGTAGGCAGGGGGCCGTTGGCACAGATACGCAGTATTTT. This codes for CASGRQGAVGTDTQYF.

A note on this clonotype: This may be a read error, as it is one base from a much larger clone. This rearrangement joins TRBV7-2 to TRBJ2-5; D remains ambiguous. The ends were cut back, 0 bases at V and 12 bases at J, with 17 bases in the middle. The germline CDR1 and CDR2 sequences are SGHTA and FQGNSA. The CDR3 is 14 residues long. The CDR3 here is CASSLAASGSPKYF. DNA of the CDR3: TGTGCCAGCAGCTTAGCCGCCAGTGGGTCCCCAAAGTACTTC. The whole variable domain, filled in from reference TRBV7-2 and TRBJ2-5, reads GAGVSQSPSNKVTEKGKDVELRCDPISGHTALYWYRQSLGQGLEFLIYFQGNSAPDKSGLPSDRFSAERTGGSVSTLTIQRTQQEDSAVYLCASSLAASGSPKYFGPGTRLLVL.